The 12 T cell receptor beta chains listed next were all sequenced from one sample in a study of cytomegalovirus exposure and HLA in healthy donors (dated by TCRdb to 2016 to 2017). Libraries came from the immunoSEQ multiplex PCR assay. For the multiplex PCR, a mixture combining 60 forward primers for TCR Vbeta segments and 13 reverse primers for TCR Jbeta segments was used. TCRdb mirrors the immuneACCESS table, restricted to in-frame sequences. Some clones are absent from its copies; in checked studies, under half trace to an unresolved V gene, and the reason for the others is unknown. This sample is represented by around 78,000 clones; roughly 75% of them were singletons. 1.1% of the sample goes to the ten largest clones. Sequencing was performed on PBMCs. These receptors were collected from a male donor in good health and CMV-seronegative.

The chain is built from TRBV9 and TRBJ1-4; the match to TRBD1 covers 8 bases. The V gene's germline CDR1 is SGDLS and CDR2 YYNGEE. The V and J ends lost 4 bases and 8 bases, in that order; junction bases with no gene match: 7. The CDR3 length is 14 residues. CDR3 DNA: TGTGCCAGCAGCAGAGGGGGACAGGAGGAAAAACTGTTTTTT. Its protein product is CASSRGGQEEKLFF.

To note about this clone: At one of its ends the junction is not consistent with the germline gene, which may arise from a read error. The rearrangement uses TRBV30 and TRBJ1-5; TRBD1 is a possible D gene (6 bases). Looked up from germline, CDR1 is GTSNPN and CDR2 is SVGIG (reference sequence). The CDR3 extends over 15 amino acids. Here the CDR3 reads CTWSSGQTSNQPQHF. The CDR3 DNA sequence: TGTACCTGGAGTTCTGGACAGACTAGCAATCAGCCCCAGCATTTT.

The V call is TRBV19, the J call TRBJ1-1, with D possibly being TRBD1 (6 bases). V was pared by 7 bases and J by 3 bases, with 15 bases between. CDR1 and CDR2 (germline): LNHDA, SQIVND (reference sequence). This CDR3 spans 14 amino acids. CDR3 loop: CASTLGALYTEAFF. Here the CDR3 DNA reads TGTGCCAGTACCTTGGGGGCGCTATACACTGAAGCTTTCTTT. Full variable domain (missing parts from reference TRBV19 and TRBJ1-1): DGGITQSPKYLFRKEGQNVTLSCEQNLNHDAMYWYRQDPGQGLRLIYYSQIVNDFQKGDIAEGYSVSREKKESFPLTVTSAQKNPTAFYLCASTLGALYTEAFFGQGTRLTVV.

The chain combines TRBV29-1 with TRBJ1-5; 7 positions match TRBD1. Germline lookup yields CDR1 SQVTM and CDR2 ANQGSEA. The CDR3 is 13 amino acids. The trim removed 7 bases at V and 5 bases at J, leaving 8 bases unmatched. CDR3 sequence (DNA): TGCAGCGCCGCGACAGGGCTCGATCAGCCCCAGCATTTT. It translates to CSAATGLDQPQHF.

The chain employs TRBV5-1 and TRBJ2-5; 9 nucleotides match TRBD1. The CDR3 loop spans 14 amino acids. The V gene's germline CDR1 is SGHRS and CDR2 YFSETQ. J gave up 2 bases and V 7 bases, and 6 bases lay outside the gene matches. CDR3 nucleotide sequence: TGCGCCAGCCGCCTGGGACAGGGTCAAGAGACCCAGTACTTC. Encoded protein: CASRLGQGQETQYF.

The rearrangement joins TRBV19 to TRBJ2-5; 8 nucleotides match TRBD2. Losses at the gene ends were 0 bases for V and 4 bases for J; bases not matched to a gene: 7. CDR1 and CDR2 (germline): LNHDA, SQIVND (reference sequence). The length of the CDR3 is 16 residues. CDR3 sequence reads: CASSIDTGTRGETQYF. In DNA form, the CDR3 reads TGTGCCAGTAGTATAGATACCGGGACTAGGGGAGAGACCCAGTACTTC. Looking up the rest from reference TRBV19 and TRBJ2-5 gives the full variable domain: DGGITQSPKYLFRKEGQNVTLSCEQNLNHDAMYWYRQDPGQGLRLIYYSQIVNDFQKGDIAEGYSVSREKKESFPLTVTSAQKNPTAFYLCASSIDTGTRGETQYFGPGTRLLVL.

V gene TRBV5-1 combines with J gene TRBJ2-2; 7 positions agree with TRBD2. Trimming cost V 4 bases and J 3 bases; bases outside gene matches: 9. The germline V gene has CDR1 SGHRS and CDR2 YFSETQ. The CDR3 is 16 amino acids. The CDR3 coding sequence is TGCGCCAGCAGCCCGCGGACTAGATCCTACACCGGGGAGCTGTTTTTT. Its protein is CASSPRTRSYTGELFF.

A note on this clone: In this CDR3 the conserved last residue, phenylalanine or tryptophan, is missing, so a read error is likely. The gene calls are TRBV7-9 and TRBJ1-2; TRBD1 agrees at 7 bases. The germline V gene encodes CDR1 SEHNR and CDR2 FQNEAQ (reference sequence). Trimming removed 5 bases from V and 0 bases from J; junction bases left unmatched: 3. The CDR3 has 14 amino acids. The CDR3, as DNA: TGTGCCAGCAGCGAAGGGACAGCTAACTATGGCTACACCCTC. It specifies CASSEGTANYGYTL.

The chain employs TRBV6-1 and TRBJ2-2, with TRBD1 matching over 8 bases. V was clipped by 4 bases and J by 3 bases; unmatched bases: 4. The germline gives CDR1 MNHNS, CDR2 SASEGT. The CDR3 sequence is 15 residues long. The CDR3 protein is CASSVRTGHTGELFF. CDR3 DNA: TGTGCCAGCAGTGTTCGGACAGGGCACACCGGGGAGCTGTTTTTT.

The chain carries TRBV4-1 and TRBJ2-2, with TRBD2 matching 9 bases. The V gene end was trimmed by 0 bases and the J gene end by 6 bases; junction bases not matched to a gene: 11. Looked up from germline, CDR1 is MGHRA and CDR2 is YSYEKL. CDR3 length: 18 residues. The CDR3 nucleotides read TGCGCCAGCAGCCAAGACCCGGGGCTAGCGGGAAAGTCCGGGGAGCTGTTTTTT. Translating it yields CASSQDPGLAGKSGELFF.

This rearrangement joins TRBV9 to TRBJ2-5, with 7 bases fitting TRBD1. The CDR3 spans 12 residues. The germline V gene encodes CDR1 SGDLS and CDR2 YYNGEE. V shed 3 bases and J 11 bases; nucleotides not matched to a gene: 7. The DNA of the CDR3 is TGTGCCAGCAGCGATACTTGGGACAGACAGTACTTC. This translates into CASSDTWDRQYF.

The chain couples TRBV7-2 to TRBJ2-2; 8 nucleotides agree with TRBD2. After removal of 1 base from V and 4 bases from J, the junction contained 11 bases not matched to a gene. Germline CDR1 is SGHTA and CDR2 is FQGNSA. CDR3 length: 18 residues. The CDR3 DNA is TGTGCCAGCAGCTTAGGATTGGGGACTAGGAGGGGCACCGGGGAGCTGTTTTTT. Amino acids: CASSLGLGTRRGTGELFF.